These 28 T cell receptor beta chains originate from one sample sequenced in a study of Ad26.COV2.S vaccination and SARS-CoV-2 variants. Sequencing used immunoSEQ multiplex PCR; TCRdb keeps in-frame clones, though not all of them. The profile shows about 440,000 clones, 80% to 95% of them singletons. Treatment meaning: 15 to 20 received Ad26.COV2.S at low or high dose, single or two shots; five or six received placebo; per-sample allocation not given. Following the first vaccine or placebo injection, samples were taken on day 63. The source material was peripheral blood, sampled in a trial of Ad26.COV2.S vaccine versus placebo. The receptors come from a person aged 18-65 years who received the Ad26.COV2.S COVID-19 vaccine or a placebo.

The chain has TRBV5-4 and TRBJ2-1; 7 bases match TRBD2. Trimming at V came to 4 bases and at J to 0 bases, leaving 7 bases not matched to a gene. This CDR3 is built from 16 residues. Germline V lookup: CDR1 SGHNT, CDR2 YYREEE (reference sequence). This CDR3 is CASSGTAGSSYNEQFF. The CDR3 nucleotides read TGTGCCAGCAGCGGAACAGCGGGGAGCTCCTACAATGAGCAGTTCTTC.

The CDR3 region has the DNA TGTGCCAGCAGCCTGGAAGGTAGGGGCTACACCTTC. Protein product: CASSLEGRGYTF. The rearrangement joins TRBV3-1 (or the pseudogene TRBV3-2) to TRBJ1-2; D call uncertain. There are 12 residues in the CDR3. Germline CDR1 and CDR2: LGHDT and YNNKEL (reference sequence). Trimming took off 4 bases at V and 8 bases at J, with 11 bases between the two ends.

V usage is TRBV5-1 and J usage is TRBJ2-7, with TRBD1 identical over 12 bases. Germline V CDR1 and CDR2: SGHRS, YFSETQ. V was clipped by 6 bases and J by 4 bases; unmatched bases: 11. The CDR3 has 16 residues. CDR3 protein: CASTLTPGQGAYEQYF. CDR3 nucleotides: TGCGCCAGCACCCTTACCCCGGGACAGGGGGCTTACGAGCAGTACTTC.

The gene calls are TRBV4-3 and TRBJ2-1, with TRBD2 identical over 13 bases. Per germline, CDR1 LGHNA and CDR2 YSLEER. CDR3 size: 18 residues. J was trimmed by 2 bases and V by 3 bases; bases with no gene match: 7. CDR3 residues: CASSQALLAGGTYNEQFF. The CDR3 DNA reads as TGCGCCAGCAGCCAGGCCCTACTAGCGGGAGGGACCTACAATGAGCAGTTCTTC.

V is TRBV19 and J is TRBJ1-1; TRBD1 agrees at 7 bases. Germline V gene sequence: CDR1 LNHDA, CDR2 SQIVND (reference sequence). This CDR3 comprises 15 residues. The ends lost 10 bases at V and 2 bases at J; junction bases unmatched: 13. The CDR3 bases are TGTGCCACGTCCGCAGGGGGAAGAGTTAACACTGAAGCTTTCTTT. Its translation: CATSAGGRVNTEAFF.

This chain uses TRBV29-1 with TRBJ2-7; 10 bases are a match to TRBD1. The trim removed 6 bases at V and 5 bases at J, leaving 7 bases unmatched. The germline CDR1 and CDR2 sequences are SQVTM and ANQGSEA. CDR3 length: 13 amino acids. The CDR3 bases are TGCAGCGTCGCGGGGACAGGGGACGACGAGCAGTACTTC. Translating it yields CSVAGTGDDEQYF.

The gene calls are TRBV6-1 and TRBJ2-7; D is unresolved. V lost 3 bases to trimming and J lost 4 bases, with 4 bases between them. Germline-derived CDR1 and CDR2 are MNHNS and SASEGT. The CDR3 runs to 11 residues. The CDR3 here is CASSDEYEQYF. In nucleotides, the CDR3 is TGTGCCAGCAGTGACGAATACGAGCAGTACTTC.

The chain is built from TRBV6-5 and TRBJ2-3; D is uncertain. Germline V gives CDR1 MNHEY, CDR2 SVGAGI. Trimming removed 4 bases at V and 0 bases at J, with 14 bases between. There are 16 residues in the CDR3. The CDR3 DNA reads as TGTGCCAGCAGTTCCGACCTGGCGACCAGCACAGATACGCAGTATTTT. As protein: CASSSDLATSTDTQYF.

This chain uses TRBV3-1 (or the pseudogene TRBV3-2) with TRBJ2-5, with D hard to call. CDR1 is LGHDT and CDR2 is YNNKEL in the germline V gene (reference sequence). Trimming stripped 3 bases from V and 4 bases from J, with 18 bases between. The CDR3 length is 16 residues. CDR3 in amino acids: CASSHPSGPRPETQYF. The CDR3, as DNA: TGTGCCAGCAGCCATCCTTCCGGGCCAAGGCCAGAGACCCAGTACTTC.

The count of this clone is one. J is TRBJ2-2 and V is TRBV9, with D possibly matching TRBD2 (5 bases). V was cut by 3 bases and J by 14 bases, with 20 bases left in between. CDR1 and CDR2 from the germline V gene are SGDLS and YYNGEE. This CDR3 contains 14 residues. The CDR3, as DNA: TGTGCCAGCAGCGACGGACCACTGGACCCGGGACTGTTTTTT. It specifies CASSDGPLDPGLFF.

The V and J genes are TRBV5-1 and TRBJ2-7; a possible D gene is TRBD1 (6 bases). CDR1 and CDR2 (germline): SGHRS, YFSETQ. Trimming removed 6 bases from V and 5 bases from J, with 15 bases in between. This CDR3 is built from 13 residues. CDR3 region: CASNYGGQNEQYF. As DNA, the CDR3 is TGCGCCAGCAACTACGGCGGACAGAACGAGCAGTACTTC.

This clone was picked up a small number of times. J is TRBJ1-1 and V is TRBV7-3; D uncertain. Trimming left V 1 base short and J 4 bases short, with 7 bases between. This CDR3 is built from 13 residues. Per the germline V gene, CDR1 is SGHTA and CDR2 is FQGTGA. The CDR3: CASSLIRGTEAFF. CDR3 coding DNA: TGTGCCAGCAGCTTAATTAGAGGCACTGAAGCTTTCTTT.

The J gene is TRBJ2-7, the V gene TRBV27; 8 bases fit TRBD2. CDR3 size: 15 residues. Trimming removed 5 bases from V and 0 bases from J; junction bases left unmatched: 6. From germline, CDR1 is MNHEY and CDR2 SMNVEV (reference sequence). This CDR3 is CASSPAGGGSYEQYF. The CDR3 DNA follows: TGTGCCAGCAGTCCCGCCGGGGGGGGCTCCTACGAGCAGTACTTC.

This clone was seen a handful of times. The rearrangement links TRBV3-1 (or the pseudogene TRBV3-2) to TRBJ1-5, with 8 bases aligning to TRBD1. This CDR3 contains 19 residues. After removal of 4 bases from V and 2 bases from J, the junction contained 16 bases not matched to a gene. Germline V gives CDR1 LGHDT, CDR2 YNNKEL (reference sequence). CDR3 region: CASSRPEDRVGYGNQPQHF. Here the CDR3 DNA reads TGTGCCAGCAGCCGCCCCGAGGACAGGGTAGGATATGGCAATCAGCCCCAGCATTTT.

The chain employs TRBV29-1 and TRBJ2-3; D is perhaps TRBD1 (6 bases). The CDR3 runs to 13 residues. Germline V gene data show CDR1 as SQVTM and CDR2 as ANQGSEA. With 7 bases removed from V and 2 bases from J, the gap between germline ends came to 13 bases. CDR3 region: CSAEQGSTDTQYF. Here the CDR3 DNA reads TGCAGCGCCGAGCAGGGGTCCACAGATACGCAGTATTTT.

This chain joins TRBV28 and TRBJ2-2, with a weak D call TRBD1 (5 bases). Germline V CDR1 and CDR2: MDHEN, SYDVKM. This CDR3 contains 14 residues. Between the trimmed V and J ends, which lost 3 bases and 1 base, there was a span of 6 bases. CDR3 sequence: CASSLTENTGELFF. Written as DNA, the CDR3 is TGTGCCAGCAGTTTGACAGAGAACACCGGGGAGCTGTTTTTT. The full variable domain, in which reference TRBV28 and TRBJ2-2 provide the parts outside the CDR3, is DVKVTQSSRYLVKRTGEKVFLECVQDMDHENMFWYRQDPGLGLRLIYFSYDVKMKEKGDIPEGYSVSREKKERFSLILESASTNQTSMYLCASSLTENTGELFFGEGSRLTVL.

The CDR3 DNA reads TGCGCCAGCAGCCAAGGAGACAGGTTCATGGATACGCAGTATTTT. It specifies CASSQGDRFMDTQYF. The chain joins TRBV4-1 to TRBJ2-3, with D maybe TRBD1 (6 bases). Per germline, CDR1 MGHRA and CDR2 YSYEKL. This CDR3 spans 15 amino acids. V dropped 1 base and J dropped 6 bases, with 14 bases sitting between them.

This clone has a handful of counts. V usage is TRBV6-1 and J usage is TRBJ1-1, with 10 bases fitting TRBD1. The V gene end was trimmed by 7 bases and the J gene end by 5 bases; junction bases not matched to a gene: 7. This CDR3 has 14 residues. From germline, CDR1 is MNHNS and CDR2 SASEGT. In DNA form, the CDR3 reads TGTGCCAGCAACGACAGGGGGCGGGAGACTGAAGCTTTCTTT. Translating it yields CASNDRGRETEAFF.

V and J are TRBV20-1 and TRBJ1-1, with D unresolved. Trimming left V 3 bases short and J 1 base short, with 9 bases between. This CDR3 is built from 13 residues. Germline CDR1 DFQATT, CDR2 SNEGSKA (reference sequence). For the CDR3, the DNA is TGCAGTGCTAGTCACGGGCGGAACACTGAAGCTTTCTTT. Its protein product is CSASHGRNTEAFF.

The sample holds one count of this clone. V usage is TRBV12-3 or TRBV12-4 and J usage is TRBJ1-5, with D uncertain. The CDR3 is 11 amino acids. V lost 3 bases, J lost 3 bases, and 0 bases lay in between. CDR3 region: CASSFNQPQHF. The CDR3, as DNA: TGTGCCAGCAGTTTCAATCAGCCCCAGCATTTT.

V gene TRBV7-3 combines with J gene TRBJ2-3, with D possibly being TRBD2 (6 bases). With 2 bases removed from V and 3 bases from J, the gap between germline ends came to 21 bases. Germline V lookup: CDR1 SGHTA, CDR2 FQGTGA. This CDR3 contains 18 residues. The CDR3 loop reads CASSLGGPPGGTTDTQYF. As DNA, the CDR3 is TGTGCCAGCAGCTTAGGTGGACCGCCTGGCGGGACGACAGATACGCAGTATTTT.

V is TRBV29-1 and J is TRBJ2-6; D call uncertain. In germline, CDR1 is SQVTM, CDR2 ANQGSEA. Trimming cost V 5 bases and J 0 bases, with 8 bases left between them. This CDR3 spans 14 amino acids. The CDR3 reads CSVTVSSGANVLTF. The CDR3 DNA follows: TGCAGCGTTACCGTCTCCTCTGGGGCCAACGTCCTGACTTTC.

The rearrangement links TRBV15 to TRBJ1-4; D not resolved. The CDR3 contains 16 residues. V lost 5 bases and J lost 2, with 15 bases in between. Per germline, CDR1 LNHNV and CDR2 YYDKDF (reference sequence). CDR3 region: CATSSLLGSTNEKLFF. For the CDR3, the DNA is TGTGCCACCAGCTCCCTGTTGGGATCTACTAATGAAAAACTGTTTTTT.

The chain has TRBV4-1 and TRBJ1-6; D remains ambiguous. V was trimmed by 1 base and J by 7 bases, leaving 8 bases between them. The CDR3 has 14 amino acids. CDR1 MGHRA and CDR2 YSYEKL come from the germline V gene. This chain's CDR3 is CASSQVLGNSPLHF. In nucleotides, the CDR3 is TGCGCCAGCAGCCAAGTGTTGGGAAATTCACCCCTCCACTTT.

This clone was seen more than once but under ten times. V and J are TRBV5-6 and TRBJ1-4; D not resolved. The CDR3 has 15 amino acids. V was trimmed by 4 bases and J by 7 bases, leaving 17 bases between them. The germline CDR1 and CDR2 sequences are SGHDT and YYEEEE. DNA of the CDR3: TGTGCCAGCAGCCGGTGGGCACGGGAAGCTGAAAAACTGTTTTTT. Its protein is CASSRWAREAEKLFF.

V is TRBV25-1 and J is TRBJ2-3; D gene unclear. Germline lookup yields CDR1 MGHDK and CDR2 SYGVNS. There are 16 residues in the CDR3. V dropped 0 bases and J dropped 0 bases, with 10 bases sitting between them. As DNA, the CDR3 is TGTGCCAGCAGTGAATATAGAGGAACTAGCACAGATACGCAGTATTTT. This translates into CASSEYRGTSTDTQYF.

In DNA form, the CDR3 reads TGTGCCAGCAGTTATAGTGTGAGGGGTGAGCAGTTCTTC. It translates to CASSYSVRGEQFF. The chain has TRBV28 and TRBJ2-1, with D possibly being TRBD1 or TRBD2 (5 bases each). The CDR3 loop spans 13 amino acids. Trimming took off 4 bases at V and 9 bases at J, with 13 bases between the two ends. CDR1 is MDHEN, CDR2 SYDVKM, per germline.

The chain carries TRBV7-2 and TRBJ2-3; D unclear. There are 15 residues in the CDR3. V was pared by 5 bases and J by 2 bases, with 14 bases between. The germline gives CDR1 SGHTA, CDR2 FQGNSA. As DNA, the CDR3 is TGTGCCAGCAGCCTGAGTGTGGGCTACACAGATACGCAGTATTTT. Translated: CASSLSVGYTDTQYF. Supplemented by reference TRBV7-2 and TRBJ2-3, the full variable domain reads GAGVSQSPSNKVTEKGKDVELRCDPISGHTALYWYRQSLGQGLEFLIYFQGNSAPDKSGLPSDRFSAERTGGSVSTLTIQRTQQEDSAVYLCASSLSVGYTDTQYFGPGTRLTVL.